These 5 T cell receptor beta chains were sequenced from one sample in a study of blood T cell repertoires in COVID-19. The repertoire was sequenced with immunoSEQ multiplex PCR; TCRdb's copy has only in-frame clones and lacks some. The table records more than 200,000 clones, roughly 86% of them present only once. The specimen sequenced was PBMCs or T cells enriched from blood (not recorded which). The source is a woman aged 45-59 years who had recovered from COVID-19.

V is TRBV5-1 and J is TRBJ2-2, with 7 bases aligning to TRBD2. The CDR3 consists of 16 residues. The V gene's germline CDR1 is SGHRS and CDR2 YFSETQ. V shed 0 bases and J 1 base; nucleotides not matched to a gene: 3. CDR3 sequence (DNA): TGCGCCAGCAGCTTGGCCCCTAGCGGGAACACCGGGGAGCTGTTTTTT. Amino acid sequence: CASSLAPSGNTGELFF.

The chain employs TRBV5-4 and TRBJ1-1; TRBD1 is a possible D gene (5 bases). V dropped 3 bases and J dropped 6 bases, with 12 bases sitting between them. CDR3 length: 13 amino acids. Germline V CDR1 and CDR2: SGHNT, YYREEE (reference sequence). CDR3: CASSSNQGSEAFF. DNA of the CDR3: TGTGCCAGCAGCTCGAACCAGGGTTCTGAAGCTTTCTTT.

The gene calls are TRBV13 and TRBJ2-2, with 9 bases lining up with TRBD1. The junction had 6 bases not matched to a gene; V was cut back by 5 bases and J by 5 bases. The CDR3 covers 15 residues. CDR1 is PRHDT, CDR2 FYEKMQ, per germline (reference sequence). CDR3 protein: CASSPGTGSTGELFF. The CDR3 DNA sequence: TGTGCCAGCAGCCCTGGGACAGGGAGTACCGGGGAGCTGTTTTTT.

The chain links TRBV5-4 to TRBJ1-1; the match to TRBD1 covers 7 bases. Trimming removed 4 bases from V and 4 bases from J; junction bases left unmatched: 10. Germline V lookup: CDR1 SGHNT, CDR2 YYREEE (reference sequence). The CDR3 loop spans 15 amino acids. The CDR3 region is CASSQRAGGFTEAFF. DNA for the CDR3: TGTGCCAGCAGCCAACGGGCAGGGGGTTTCACTGAAGCTTTCTTT. Variable domain in full (rest from reference TRBV5-4 and TRBJ1-1): ETGVTQSPTHLIKTRGQQVTLRCSSQSGHNTVSWYQQALGQGPQFIFQYYREEENGRGNFPPRFSGLQFPNYSSELNVNALELDDSALYLCASSQRAGGFTEAFFGQGTRLTVV.

The chain recombines TRBV6-5 with TRBJ2-1; 12 bases map to TRBD2. The V gene's germline CDR1 is MNHEY and CDR2 SVGAGI. J was trimmed by 6 bases and V by 6 bases; bases with no gene match: 6. There are 15 residues in the CDR3. The CDR3 is CASSRLAGVANEQFF. The DNA of the CDR3 is TGTGCCAGCAGCCGACTAGCGGGAGTAGCCAATGAGCAGTTCTTC.